The 22 T cell receptor beta chains in this list originate from one sample, sequenced in a study of vaccination and CD4 T cells after COVID-19. The assay that was used to sequence DNA from cultured CD4+ T cells was the Oncomine TCR Beta short-read assay. TCRdb processed the PCR reads anew with MiXCR; each CDR3 protein has one entry. The profile shows some 13,000 distinct CDR3 sequences, 25% to 35% of them singletons. Treatment meaning: approximately nine-day PBMC culture with coronavirus spike peptide pools or control peptides (ViraFEST assay). Their specific antigens are unknown. The sequencing sample was made of CD4+ T cells from blood, cultured in vitro. These receptors were collected from a human donor who had recovered from COVID-19.

V is TRBV7-9 and J is TRBJ2-7; 8 bases map to TRBD1. Germline V gene sequence: CDR1 SEHNR, CDR2 FQNEAQ (reference sequence). There are 18 residues in the CDR3. V shed 4 bases, J shed 1 base, and the junction held 15 bases outside the gene matches. DNA for the CDR3: TGTGCCAGCAGCTCCCCCCAACCGGGACAGGCCAGTTCCTACGAGCAGTACTTC. It translates to CASSSPQPGQASSYEQYF.

This clonotype was detected a few times. V gene TRBV6-2 or TRBV6-3 combines with J gene TRBJ2-3; the match to TRBD2 covers 13 bases. Germline-derived CDR1 and CDR2 are MNHEY and SVGEGT. This CDR3 is 17 amino acids long. V gave up 4 bases and J gave up 3 bases; unmatched junction bases: 7. CDR3 nucleotides: TGTGCCAGCAGTTGGCGGACTAGCGGGGGAGGGACAGATACGCAGTATTTT. Translating gives CASSWRTSGGGTDTQYF.

The rearrangement joins TRBV30 to TRBJ2-5; 12 nucleotides match TRBD2. Germline values: CDR1 GTSNPN, CDR2 SVGIG (reference sequence). The CDR3 has 14 amino acids. Trimming took 8 bases from V and 2 from J; bases not matched to a gene: 6. The CDR3 DNA follows: TGTGCCGTCACTAGCGGGGGGCTACAAGAGACCCAGTACTTC. Translating gives CAVTSGGLQETQYF.

This clonotype has only a few counts. The rearrangement joins TRBV6-5 to TRBJ1-2; D gene uncertain. The germline CDR1 and CDR2 sequences are MNHEY and SVGAGI. This CDR3 has 15 residues. V was trimmed by 1 base and J by 11 bases, leaving 20 bases between them. The CDR3 DNA reads TGTGCCAGCAGTTACTTCAAGACGATTACAGCCCTTTACACCTTC. Its protein is CASSYFKTITALYTF.

This rearrangement joins TRBV5-4 to TRBJ1-2; 11 positions agree with TRBD1. The germline V gene encodes CDR1 SGHNT and CDR2 YYREEE (reference sequence). The ends lost 4 bases at V and 4 bases at J; junction bases unmatched: 9. CDR3 length: 16 amino acids. CDR3 DNA sequence: TGTGCCAGCAGCCCCGAGAGGACAGGGGGCGGCTATGGCTACACCTTC. Amino acid sequence: CASSPERTGGGYGYTF. Filled out from reference TRBV5-4 and TRBJ1-2, the complete variable domain reads ETGVTQSPTHLIKTRGQQVTLRCSSQSGHNTVSWYQQALGQGPQFIFQYYREEENGRGNFPPRFSGLQFPNYSSELNVNALELDDSALYLCASSPERTGGGYGYTFGSGTRLTVV.

Only a few counts were recorded for this clonotype. The chain couples TRBV12-3 or TRBV12-4 to TRBJ1-4; 10 positions agree with TRBD1. Trimming at V came to 4 bases and at J to 11 bases, leaving 7 bases not matched to a gene. The CDR3 contains 14 residues. The CDR3 DNA reads as TGTGCCAGCAGTTCGACAGGGGGCGCGCAGAAACTGTTTTTT. It encodes CASSSTGGAQKLFF.

V gene TRBV5-5 combines with J gene TRBJ1-1, with TRBD1 identical over 10 bases. Germline trimming cut 7 bases from V and 6 bases from J; bases unmatched to any gene: 18. Germline values: CDR1 SGHKS, CDR2 YYEKEE (reference sequence). CDR3 size: 17 residues. CDR3 nucleotides: TGTGCCAGCGATTCGACAGGGGGCGGCCTAGGAGGGGCTGAAGCTTTCTTT. It encodes CASDSTGGGLGGAEAFF. Filled out from reference TRBV5-5 and TRBJ1-1, the complete variable domain reads DAGVTQSPTHLIKTRGQQVTLRCSPISGHKSVSWYQQVLGQGPQFIFQYYEKEERGRGNFPDRFSARQFPNYSSELNVNALLLGDSALYLCASDSTGGGLGGAEAFFGQGTRLTVV.

The chain is built from TRBV30 and TRBJ2-1; D tentatively fits TRBD1 or TRBD2 (6 bases each). The V end was cut by 1 base, the J end by 6 bases, with 16 bases between. Germline V gives CDR1 GTSNPN, CDR2 SVGIG (reference sequence). There are 15 residues in the CDR3. CDR3: CAWSDERRGLNEQFF. As DNA, the CDR3 is TGTGCCTGGAGTGACGAGCGACGGGGGCTCAATGAGCAGTTCTTC.

The genes are TRBV30 and TRBJ2-5; TRBD1 aligns across 10 bases. J was trimmed by 5 bases and V by 1 base; bases with no gene match: 7. CDR1 and CDR2 from the germline V gene are GTSNPN and SVGIG (reference sequence). The CDR3 totals 15 residues. For the CDR3, the DNA is TGTGCCTGGAGTGGAGACAGGGGGCGATCGGAGACCCAGTACTTC. Its protein is CAWSGDRGRSETQYF. Based on the CDR3 plus reference TRBV30 and TRBJ2-5, the full variable domain is SQTIHQWPATLVQPVGSPLSLECTVEGTSNPNLYWYRQAAGRGLQLLFYSVGIGQISSEVPQNLSASRPQDRQFILSSKKLLLSDSGFYLCAWSGDRGRSETQYFGPGTRLLVL.

The chain couples TRBV7-6 to TRBJ1-4; unclear D gene. Trimming removed 1 base at V and 0 bases at J, with 3 bases between. The CDR3 covers 14 residues. Germline V lookup: CDR1 SGHVS, CDR2 FNYEAQ. CDR3 DNA sequence: TGTGCCAGCAGCTTAGTCTCAACTAATGAAAAACTGTTTTTT. It specifies CASSLVSTNEKLFF. The whole variable domain, filled in from reference TRBV7-6 and TRBJ1-4, reads GAGVSQSPRYKVTKRGQDVALRCDPISGHVSLYWYRQALGQGPEFLTYFNYEAQQDKSGLPNDRFSAERPEGSISTLTIQRTEQRDSAMYRCASSLVSTNEKLFFGSGTQLSVL.

The chain couples TRBV5-4 to TRBJ2-3, with D tentatively TRBD1 or TRBD2 (5 bases each). This CDR3 contains 13 residues. V was shortened by 7 bases and J by 1 base, with 10 bases between the two germline ends. Germline CDR1 SGHNT, CDR2 YYREEE (reference sequence). CDR3 in amino acids: CASGRGGTDTQYF. Written as DNA, the CDR3 is TGTGCCAGCGGAAGGGGAGGCACAGATACGCAGTATTTT.

In this sample, this clonotype turned up a few times. The genes are TRBV19 and TRBJ2-2; no definite D call. Trimming removed 5 bases at V and 3 bases at J, with 4 bases between. This CDR3 is 12 amino acids long. CDR1 is LNHDA, CDR2 SQIVND, per germline (reference sequence). The CDR3 region is CASSPYTGELFF. CDR3 DNA sequence: TGTGCCAGTAGTCCCTACACCGGGGAGCTGTTTTTT.

This clonotype was detected a few times. The J gene is TRBJ2-2, the V gene TRBV7-7; TRBD1 aligns across 10 bases. CDR1 SSHAT and CDR2 FNYEAQ come from the germline V gene (reference sequence). This CDR3 has 15 amino acids. V shed 8 bases, J shed 4 bases, and the junction held 7 bases outside the gene matches. In nucleotides, the CDR3 is TGTGCCAGCGGGGGACAGGGGATTGGCACCGGGGAGCTGTTTTTT. It translates to CASGGQGIGTGELFF.

Only a few counts were recorded for this clonotype. The J gene is TRBJ2-7, the V gene TRBV20-1; 12 nucleotides align to TRBD2. The CDR3 length is 16 residues. Germline V CDR1 and CDR2: DFQATT, SNEGSKA (reference sequence). The V gene end was trimmed by 1 base and the J gene end by 1 base; junction bases not matched to a gene: 5. CDR3 nucleotides: TGCAGTGCTAGAGGGACTAGCGGGGCACTGTCCTACGAGCAGTACTTC. Translating gives CSARGTSGALSYEQYF.

The V gene is TRBV6-1, the J gene TRBJ2-1; possibly TRBD2 for D (6 bases). Trimming left V 3 bases short and J 12 bases short, with 9 bases between. This CDR3 spans 11 amino acids. Germline lookup yields CDR1 MNHNS and CDR2 SASEGT. CDR3 sequence (DNA): TGTGCCAGCAGTGATATGGGACTGCAGTTCTTC. This sequence encodes CASSDMGLQFF.

This clonotype was found a few times. V and J are TRBV20-1 and TRBJ2-3; D is possibly TRBD2 (7 bases). The germline V and J ends were trimmed by 3 bases and 4 bases, with 20 bases remaining between them. The CDR3 has 16 amino acids. The germline V gene has CDR1 DFQATT and CDR2 SNEGSKA (reference sequence). CDR3 protein: CSARPPAGAGADTQYF. CDR3 coding DNA: TGCAGTGCTAGGCCCCCCGCGGGGGCCGGGGCAGATACGCAGTATTTT.

This clonotype was seen more than once but under ten times. The J gene is TRBJ1-1, the V gene TRBV6-5; D perhaps matches TRBD1 (5 bases). The germline V gene encodes CDR1 MNHEY and CDR2 SVGAGI. Trimming shortened V by 0 bases and J by 1 base, and 24 bases separated the two germline ends. CDR3 size: 20 residues. The CDR3 region is CASSYSRWDPISSGNTEAFF. CDR3 nucleotides: TGTGCCAGCAGTTACTCGAGATGGGACCCAATTTCTTCGGGGAACACTGAAGCTTTCTTT.

This clonotype was observed a handful of times. The gene calls are TRBV7-2 and TRBJ2-1, with unresolved D. Trimming stripped 1 base from V and 9 bases from J, with 13 bases between. Germline V gene data show CDR1 as SGHTA and CDR2 as FQGNSA. The CDR3 runs to 14 residues. The CDR3 DNA is TGTGCCAGCAGCTTAGGTTTTGGTTATGGTGAGCAGTTCTTC. Its translation is CASSLGFGYGEQFF.

In this sample, this clonotype turned up a few times. This sequence joins TRBV2 and TRBJ2-7; 11 nucleotides match TRBD1. CDR3 length equals 15 residues. Germline values: CDR1 SNHLY, CDR2 FYNNEI. Unmatched junction bases numbered 9, after V lost 5 bases and J lost 6 bases. CDR3 nucleotides: TGTGCCAGCAGTAAAAATCACGGGACAGGGGGCGAGCAGTACTTC. It is translated as CASSKNHGTGGEQYF.

In nucleotides, the CDR3 is TGCAGCGCTGGACAGGGGGCGAGGACTGAAGCTTTCTTT. As protein: CSAGQGARTEAFF. The chain employs TRBV29-1 and TRBJ1-1; 11 bases are a match to TRBD1. V gave up 7 bases and J gave up 5 bases; unmatched junction bases: 6. Germline-derived CDR1 and CDR2 are SQVTM and ANQGSEA. CDR3 size: 13 residues.

This clonotype occurred a few times. The V call is TRBV7-2, the J call TRBJ1-5, with no clear D. V lost 2 bases to trimming and J lost 4 bases, with 9 bases between them. Germline CDR1 and CDR2: SGHTA and FQGNSA. The CDR3 length is 14 residues. CDR3 region: CASSLLSVNQPQHF. CDR3 bases: TGTGCCAGCAGCTTACTCTCAGTGAATCAGCCCCAGCATTTT.

The V call is TRBV7-2, the J call TRBJ1-2; D might be TRBD1 (6 bases). Germline V gene data show CDR1 as SGHTA and CDR2 as FQGNSA. The CDR3 consists of 15 residues. V was shortened by 3 bases and J by 5 bases, with 16 bases between the two germline ends. CDR3 protein: CASSFGTYQLYGYTF. The CDR3, as DNA: TGTGCCAGCAGCTTTGGGACATACCAACTATATGGCTACACCTTC. Variable domain in full (rest from reference TRBV7-2 and TRBJ1-2): GAGVSQSPSNKVTEKGKDVELRCDPISGHTALYWYRQSLGQGLEFLIYFQGNSAPDKSGLPSDRFSAERTGGSVSTLTIQRTQQEDSAVYLCASSFGTYQLYGYTFGSGTRLTVV.